These 6 T cell receptor beta chains share one sample of origin, sequenced in a study of cytomegalovirus exposure and HLA in healthy donors. PCR was performed using 60 Vbeta and 13 Jbeta primers. Here immunoSEQ multiplex PCR was the method, and the copy in TCRdb shows in-frame clones only, minus some. In the table there are roughly 100,000 clones, about 81% of which are singletons. What was sequenced was PBMCs. Every receptor here comes from a man aged 30 to 45 in good health and CMV-seronegative.

This chain connects TRBV9 to TRBJ1-6, with TRBD1 identical over 8 bases. Germline V gives CDR1 SGDLS, CDR2 YYNGEE. J was trimmed by 10 bases and V by 3 bases; bases with no gene match: 6. The CDR3 is 14 residues long. CDR3 DNA sequence: TGTGCCAGCAGCGCGGTTGACAGGGGATCACCCCTCCACTTT. Residues: CASSAVDRGSPLHF.

The V gene is TRBV6-4, the J gene TRBJ2-3; D possibly corresponds to TRBD1 (6 bases). This CDR3 comprises 15 residues. V was shortened by 0 bases and J by 1 base, with 8 bases between the two germline ends. Germline V lookup: CDR1 MRHNA, CDR2 SNTAGT. CDR3 protein: CASSDSSGGTDTQYF. The CDR3 nucleotides read TGTGCCAGCAGTGACTCGTCAGGGGGCACAGATACGCAGTATTTT.

The CDR3 sequence is CASSKSTAGELFF. In DNA form, the CDR3 reads TGTGCCAGCAGCAAATCTACCGCCGGGGAGCTGTTTTTT. The chain links TRBV21-1 to TRBJ2-2; the table's D call, TRBD2, has no DNA check behind it. TRBV21-1 is a recognized pseudogene. The CDR3 is 13 residues long.

The DNA for the CDR3 is TGTGCCAGCGGAATTCTAGCGGGGGCCCCCACAGATACGCAGTATTTT. This encodes CASGILAGAPTDTQYF. V usage is TRBV4-2 and J usage is TRBJ2-3; 10 nucleotides agree with TRBD2. The CDR3 spans 16 residues. Germline loops: CDR1 LGHNA, CDR2 YNFKEQ. Unmatched junction bases numbered 10, after V lost 8 bases and J lost 2 bases.

This chain links TRBV14 with TRBJ2-5; 12 nucleotides match TRBD1. This CDR3 has 20 residues. V trimming: 2 bases; J trimming: 5 bases; junction bases outside the gene matches: 18. In germline, CDR1 is SGHDN, CDR2 FVKESK. CDR3 in DNA: TGTGCCAGCAGCCAATCTTTCCCCGGGACAGGGGGCCGGAGGTTTGAGACCCAGTACTTC. It codes for CASSQSFPGTGGRRFETQYF.

CDR3 coding DNA: TGTGCCAGCAGACCCACAGGGGTAAATCAGCCCCAGCATTTT. This sequence encodes CASRPTGVNQPQHF. The chain links TRBV27 to TRBJ1-5; 7 bases are a match to TRBD1. CDR1 is MNHEY and CDR2 is SMNVEV in the germline V gene (reference sequence). The CDR3 spans 14 residues. The V segment lost 6 bases and the J segment 4 bases; nucleotides outside the gene matches: 6.